These 10 T cell receptor beta chains came from one sample sequenced in a study of T cells in Graves' hyperthyroidism and ophthalmopathy. RNA transcripts served as the template for amplifying TCR beta CDR3 regions. The study used the HTBI primer set for a first-round RT-PCR of the TCR CDR3. TCRdb reprocessed the multiplex PCR reads with MiXCR, giving one entry per CDR3 protein. The sample contains over 650,000 distinct CDR3 sequences, roughly 46% of which appear only once. The sample comprised peripheral blood or thyroid tissue (not recorded which). These receptors came from an adult man with Graves' disease, either hyperthyroidism or ophthalmopathy (not recorded which).

This chain uses TRBV7-9 with TRBJ2-2, with 9 bases that match TRBD2. Germline trimming cut 3 bases from V and 3 bases from J; bases unmatched to any gene: 2. Germline V gives CDR1 SEHNR, CDR2 FQNEAQ (reference sequence). The CDR3 runs 15 residues. Written as DNA, the CDR3 is TGTGCCAGCAGCTTTAGCGGGAGTGACACCGGGGAGCTGTTTTTT. Its translation is CASSFSGSDTGELFF.

This chain joins TRBV6-1 and TRBJ2-7; TRBD1 or TRBD2 may be the D gene (5 bases each). CDR1 and CDR2 (germline): MNHNS, SASEGT. The CDR3 is 13 residues long. Trimming stripped 5 bases from V and 3 bases from J, with 11 bases between. As DNA, the CDR3 is TGTGCCAGCAGTAGAGGGGACCGCTACGAGCAGTACTTC. Its protein product is CASSRGDRYEQYF.

The table lists this clonotype with a few counts. The genes are TRBV29-1 and TRBJ2-7, with 9 bases identical to TRBD2. CDR1 and CDR2 (germline): SQVTM, ANQGSEA. The CDR3 loop spans 15 amino acids. With 1 base clipped from V and 1 base from J, the junction kept 5 bases outside the gene matches. This CDR3 reads CSVEGSGLASYEQYF. As DNA, the CDR3 is TGCAGCGTTGAAGGTTCGGGACTAGCATCCTACGAGCAGTACTTC.

Many counts were recorded for this clonotype. This chain uses TRBV7-8 with TRBJ1-2; TRBD1 is a possible D gene (6 bases). CDR3 length equals 16 residues. V dropped 1 base and J dropped 2 bases, with 14 bases sitting between them. Germline V gene sequence: CDR1 SGHVS, CDR2 FQNEAQ. CDR3 protein: CASSLGSGDINYGYTF. The CDR3 DNA follows: TGTGCCAGCAGCTTAGGCTCTGGGGACATAAACTATGGCTACACCTTC. The entire variable domain, with the rest obtained from reference TRBV7-8 and TRBJ1-2, is as follows: GAGVSQSPRYKVAKRGQDVALRCDPISGHVSLFWYQQALGQGPEFLTYFQNEAQLDKSGLPSDRFFAERPEGSVSTLKIQRTQQEDSAVYLCASSLGSGDINYGYTFGSGTRLTVV.

This clonotype was detected only once. The chain joins TRBV7-9 to TRBJ2-7; 8 nucleotides match TRBD2. Germline V gives CDR1 SEHNR, CDR2 FQNEAQ (reference sequence). V was pared by 4 bases and J by 3 bases, with 8 bases of the junction left unmatched. The CDR3 extends over 15 amino acids. The CDR3 region is CASSSWDGGDYEQYF. The CDR3 coding sequence is TGTGCCAGCAGCTCCTGGGACGGGGGGGACTACGAGCAGTACTTC.

CDR3 nucleotide sequence: TGCAGTGCTAGCACTACGACTAGTTCTGGGGCCAACGTCCTGACTTTC. It codes for CSASTTTSSGANVLTF. This chain uses TRBV20-1 with TRBJ2-6; D may be TRBD2 (6 bases). The germline gives CDR1 DFQATT, CDR2 SNEGSKA (reference sequence). The CDR3 contains 16 residues. Trimming cost V 3 bases and J 1 base, with 13 bases left between them.

This chain joins TRBV21-1 and TRBJ1-1. TRBV21-1 is marked as a pseudogene. The CDR3 loop spans 14 amino acids. The CDR3 region has the DNA TGTGCCAGCAGCACCTTCAGGGAGGGCACTGAAGCTTTCTTT. Protein product: CASSTFREGTEAFF.

The gene calls are TRBV10-3 and TRBJ2-5, with D perhaps given as TRBD1 or TRBD2 (5 bases each). The CDR3 runs 15 residues. Germline-derived CDR1 and CDR2 are ENHRY and SYGVKD. Trimming took off 7 bases at V and 4 bases at J, with 19 bases between the two ends. The CDR3: CAIMSGRGVLETQYF. Written as DNA, the CDR3 is TGTGCCATCATGTCAGGGCGAGGGGTCTTAGAGACCCAGTACTTC.

The CDR3: CASKPGQGSDAQHF. For the CDR3, the DNA is TGTGCCAGCAAACCGGGACAGGGGTCTGATGCCCAGCATTTT. This sequence joins TRBV2 and TRBJ1-5; 10 nucleotides match TRBD1. This CDR3 has 14 residues. Germline lookup yields CDR1 SNHLY and CDR2 FYNNEI. V lost 7 bases, J lost 11 bases, and 11 bases stayed unmatched.

J is TRBJ1-3 and V is TRBV29-1; D not certain. This CDR3 contains 16 residues. Germline CDR1 reads SQVTM; CDR2 reads ANQGSEA. The germline V and J ends were trimmed by 1 base and 0 bases, with 13 bases remaining between them. CDR3: CSVEVDRGSSGNTIYF. The CDR3 nucleotides are TGCAGCGTTGAAGTGGACCGAGGCAGCTCTGGAAACACCATATATTTT.